Described below is a single TCR beta chain sequence and its context. This sample stems from a study of shared clonotypes between healthy human individuals. Sequenced by immunoSEQ multiplex PCR; TCRdb stores in-frame clones only, minus some. The table includes about 2,100,000 clones, approximately 94% detected once. The V end lost 2 bases, the J end lost 4 bases, and 27 bases lay between the germline ends. Germline CDR1 SGHVS, CDR2 FQNEAQ. The CDR3 consists of 19 residues. CD45RO-negative cells were positively selected for CCR7, leaving out terminally differentiated effector memory CD45RA+ cells. Sample: naive CD8+ T cells from PBMCs. The clonotype originates from a man younger than 35 in good health. Some clones in this sample may be carry-over from other donors' samples. The chain links TRBV7-8 to TRBJ2-7; D perhaps matches TRBD2 (6 bases). The CDR3 nucleotides are TGTGCCAGCAGCTTAAGACCGTCGGGAGAACATGAATGGGGTTACGAGCAGTACTTC. Its translation: CASSLRPSGEHEWGYEQYF.